A single sample gave rise to the 15 T cell receptor beta chains below, sequenced in a study of graft-versus-host responses after intestinal transplantation. Profiling relied on immunoSEQ multiplex PCR, and the TCRdb table lists in-frame clones only, not all of them. The repertoire holds 20,000 to 25,000 clones, with about 57% as singletons. The material sequenced was alloreactive CD4+ T cells from a mixed lymphocyte reaction culture, taken before intestinal transplant. Subset of the sample: CFSE-low proliferating T cells sorted from roughly six-day pre-transplant mixed lymphocyte reaction (GvH or HvG direction). Receptors were obtained from a human patient who received an intestinal transplant.

The rearrangement uses TRBV5-1 and TRBJ2-1; TRBD1 agrees at 9 bases. Trimming at V came to 0 bases and at J to 8 bases, leaving 9 bases not matched to a gene. The germline CDR1 and CDR2 sequences are SGHRS and YFSETQ. CDR3 length equals 16 residues. The CDR3 coding sequence is TGCGCCAGCAGCTTGGTTCCAGGACAGGGGTCTCATGAGCAGTTCTTC. As protein: CASSLVPGQGSHEQFF.

This clone was recorded a few times. V usage is TRBV4-3 and J usage is TRBJ1-5; tentative D call: TRBD1 (5 bases). V lost 1 base, J lost 4 bases, and 5 bases lay in between. This CDR3 spans 13 amino acids. CDR1 and CDR2 (germline): LGHNA, YSLEER. The CDR3 here is CASSQAGNQPQHF. CDR3 coding DNA: TGCGCCAGCAGCCAAGCAGGGAATCAGCCCCAGCATTTT.

V and J are TRBV19 and TRBJ1-5; D call uncertain. Germline-derived CDR1 and CDR2 are LNHDA and SQIVND (reference sequence). Trimming shortened V by 3 bases and J by 1 base, and 10 bases separated the two germline ends. The CDR3 is 15 amino acids. CDR3 sequence reads: CASSIRGTSNQPQHF. The CDR3 DNA is TGTGCCAGTAGTATTCGGGGAACGAGCAATCAGCCCCAGCATTTT.

By share, this clone counts as medium-sized (0.01 to 0.1%). The V and J genes are TRBV19 and TRBJ1-1, with D possibly matching TRBD1 (5 bases). In germline, CDR1 is LNHDA, CDR2 SQIVND (reference sequence). This CDR3 has 13 amino acids. The V gene lost 7 bases and the J gene lost 5 bases, with 14 bases spanning the gap. Here the CDR3 DNA reads TGTGCCAGTAAGGCCAGGGATGGGACTGAAGCTTTCTTT. Its protein is CASKARDGTEAFF.

This chain joins TRBV7-2 and TRBJ1-2, with 7 nucleotides matching TRBD1. Germline-derived CDR1 and CDR2 are SGHTA and FQGNSA. CDR3 length: 13 amino acids. Unmatched junction bases numbered 7, after V lost 6 bases and J lost 6 bases. CDR3 nucleotide sequence: TGTGCCAGCAGTTGGAGACAGGGCCATGGCTACACCTTC. This translates into CASSWRQGHGYTF.

Written as DNA, the CDR3 is TGTGCCAGCAGTGATGACACCGGAAACACCATATATTTT. Translating gives CASSDDTGNTIYF. V gene TRBV6-5 combines with J gene TRBJ1-3; D is undetermined. The CDR3 consists of 13 residues. V lost 5 bases to trimming and J lost 4 bases, with 9 bases between them. CDR1 MNHEY and CDR2 SVGAGI come from the germline V gene.

The genes are TRBV7-6 and TRBJ1-4; TRBD1 aligns across 8 bases. Trimming at V came to 4 bases and at J to 7 bases, leaving 8 bases not matched to a gene. The germline CDR1 and CDR2 sequences are SGHVS and FNYEAQ. This CDR3 is built from 15 residues. The CDR3 DNA follows: TGTGCCAGCAGCTCCGGACAGGGTGTCTTTGAAAAACTGTTTTTT. Its protein product is CASSSGQGVFEKLFF. The complete variable domain, with remaining parts taken from reference TRBV7-6 and TRBJ1-4, reads GAGVSQSPRYKVTKRGQDVALRCDPISGHVSLYWYRQALGQGPEFLTYFNYEAQQDKSGLPNDRFSAERPEGSISTLTIQRTEQRDSAMYRCASSSGQGVFEKLFFGSGTQLSVL.

The chain joins TRBV23-1 to TRBJ2-7; 7 bases fit TRBD1. TRBV23-1 is an ORF, with its function uncertain. CDR3 length: 16 amino acids. After removal of 4 bases from V and 0 bases from J, the junction contained 9 bases not matched to a gene. CDR3 protein: CASSLPGQLLSYEQYF. In DNA, the CDR3 is TGCGCCAGCAGTCTGCCGGGACAGCTACTCTCCTACGAGCAGTACTTC.

CDR3 DNA: TGTGCCAGCAGTGTTGGCAGGGGGCTGAACGGTGGCTACACCTTC. Translating gives CASSVGRGLNGGYTF. The chain couples TRBV6-1 to TRBJ1-2; 8 nucleotides line up with TRBD1. The germline gives CDR1 MNHNS, CDR2 SASEGT. This CDR3 has 15 residues. V shed 4 bases, J shed 7 bases, and the junction held 11 bases outside the gene matches.

The chain combines TRBV6-5 with TRBJ2-6; TRBD2 matches at 7 bases. The CDR3 covers 15 residues. The germline CDR1 and CDR2 sequences are MNHEY and SVGAGI. V gave up 8 bases and J gave up 0 bases; unmatched junction bases: 4. CDR3 in DNA: TGTGCCAGCGAGCCGGGGGGCTCTGGGGCCAACGTCCTGACTTTC. Its protein product is CASEPGGSGANVLTF.

The rearrangement links TRBV5-1 to TRBJ1-2, with unresolved D. Trimming removed 0 bases from V and 6 bases from J, with 12 bases in between. This CDR3 spans 14 amino acids. Per the germline V gene, CDR1 is SGHRS and CDR2 is YFSETQ. The CDR3 spells CASSLAHREDGYTF. CDR3 DNA: TGCGCCAGCAGCTTGGCCCACCGAGAGGATGGCTACACCTTC.

The CDR3 loop is CASRTAGYETEAFF. The CDR3, as DNA: TGTGCCAGCAGGACGGCGGGCTATGAGACTGAAGCTTTCTTT. The V gene is TRBV6-5, the J gene TRBJ1-1; D gene uncertain. The CDR3 is made up of 14 amino acids. CDR1 is MNHEY, CDR2 SVGAGI, per germline. V lost 6 bases and J 5 bases, leaving 16 bases between the germline ends.

The genes are TRBV30 and TRBJ1-2; D not resolved. The CDR3 totals 13 residues. Trimming shortened V by 8 bases and J by 0 bases, and 13 bases separated the two germline ends. Germline loops: CDR1 GTSNPN, CDR2 SVGIG (reference sequence). CDR3 bases: TGTGCCGGGGATACCGGGACTAACTATGGCTACACCTTC. This translates into CAGDTGTNYGYTF.

This chain links TRBV5-1 with TRBJ2-2; D is unclear. Trimming took 2 bases from V and 7 from J, leaving 15 bases between them. Germline V gene sequence: CDR1 SGHRS, CDR2 YFSETQ. This CDR3 comprises 15 residues. In DNA, the CDR3 is TGCGCCAGCAGCTTTTTAACGTCTGCAGTCGGGGAGCTGTTTTTT. Its translation is CASSFLTSAVGELFF.

This clone came up a few times. The chain couples TRBV11-2 to TRBJ2-1, with 7 positions matching TRBD2. The germline CDR1 and CDR2 sequences are SGHAT and FQNNGV. V lost 5 bases and J lost 2; bases outside the gene matches: 6. The CDR3 loop spans 15 amino acids. The CDR3 DNA sequence: TGTGCCAGCAGCATGACTAGCCGTACCTACAATGAGCAGTTCTTC. Translating gives CASSMTSRTYNEQFF. The variable domain in full, with the rest retrieved from reference TRBV11-2 and TRBJ2-1, is EAGVAQSPRYKIIEKRQSVAFWCNPISGHATLYWYQQILGQGPKLLIQFQNNGVVDDSQLPKDRFSAERLKGVDSTLKIQPAKLEDSAVYLCASSMTSRTYNEQFFGPGTRLTVL.